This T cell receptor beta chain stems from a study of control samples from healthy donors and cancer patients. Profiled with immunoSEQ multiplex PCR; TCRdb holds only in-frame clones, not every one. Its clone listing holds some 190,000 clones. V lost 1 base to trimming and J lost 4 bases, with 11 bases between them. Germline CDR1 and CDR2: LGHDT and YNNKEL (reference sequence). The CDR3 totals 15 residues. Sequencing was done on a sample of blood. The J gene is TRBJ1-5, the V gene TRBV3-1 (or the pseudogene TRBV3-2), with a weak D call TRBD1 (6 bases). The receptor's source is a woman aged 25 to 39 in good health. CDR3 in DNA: TGTGCCAGCAGCCAAGCGACAGGACGTAATCAGCCCCAGCATTTT. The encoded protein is CASSQATGRNQPQHF.